This T cell receptor beta chain was sequenced for a study of cytomegalovirus exposure and HLA in healthy donors. The CDR3 spans 14 residues. In germline, CDR1 is LNHNV, CDR2 YYDKDF (reference sequence). V was trimmed by 0 bases and J by 2 bases, leaving 8 bases between them. PCR involved 60 Vbeta and 13 Jbeta primers. Produced via immunoSEQ multiplex PCR; TCRdb's table is partial and in-frame only. The data show about 120,000 clones, about four fifths seen once. The TCR sequence derives from a woman in her 30s in good health and CMV-seronegative. The material sequenced was PBMCs. The J gene is TRBJ2-7, the V gene TRBV15; TRBD1 might be the D (5 bases). The CDR3 protein is CATSREQGTYEQYF. In nucleotides, the CDR3 is TGTGCCACCAGCAGAGAGCAGGGTACCTACGAGCAGTACTTC.